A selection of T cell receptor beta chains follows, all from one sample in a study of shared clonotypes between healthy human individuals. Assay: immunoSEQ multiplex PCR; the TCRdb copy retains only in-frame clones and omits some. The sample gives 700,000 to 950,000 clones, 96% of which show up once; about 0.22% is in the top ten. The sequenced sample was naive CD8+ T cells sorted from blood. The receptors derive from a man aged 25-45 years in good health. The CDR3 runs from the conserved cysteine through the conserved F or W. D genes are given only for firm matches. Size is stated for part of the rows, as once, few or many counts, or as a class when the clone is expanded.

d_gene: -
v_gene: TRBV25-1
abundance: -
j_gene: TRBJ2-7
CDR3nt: TGTGCCAGCAGGGACCACGCCCGGGAGCAGTACTTC
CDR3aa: CASRDHAREQYF

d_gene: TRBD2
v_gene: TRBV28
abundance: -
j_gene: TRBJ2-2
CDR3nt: TGTGCCACCAACCCCCGGACTAGTTTGGTCGGGGAGCTGTTTTTT
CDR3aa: CATNPRTSLVGELFF

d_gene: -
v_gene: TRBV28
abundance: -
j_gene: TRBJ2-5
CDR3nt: TGTGCCAGCAGTCCGGGAATTCAAGAGACCCAGTACTTC
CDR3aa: CASSPGIQETQYF

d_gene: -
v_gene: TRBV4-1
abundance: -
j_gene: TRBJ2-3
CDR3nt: TGCGCCAGCAGCCAAGATCCCCAGGGAACTAGCACAGATACGCAGTATTTT
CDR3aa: CASSQDPQGTSTDTQYF

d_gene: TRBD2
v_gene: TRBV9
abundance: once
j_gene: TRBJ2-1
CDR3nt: TGTGCCAGCAGCAGACTAGCGGGAGTCTCCTACAATGAGCAGTTCTTC
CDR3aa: CASSRLAGVSYNEQFF

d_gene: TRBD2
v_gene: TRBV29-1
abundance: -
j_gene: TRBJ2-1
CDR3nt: TGCAGCGTGGGTTGGGAGGGCTATAACAATGAGCAGTTCTTC
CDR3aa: CSVGWEGYNNEQFF

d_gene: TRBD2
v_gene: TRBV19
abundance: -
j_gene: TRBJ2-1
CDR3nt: TGTGCCAGTAGTATTGAAACTAGCGGGTTTAGATACAATGAGCAGTTCTTC
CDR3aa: CASSIETSGFRYNEQFF

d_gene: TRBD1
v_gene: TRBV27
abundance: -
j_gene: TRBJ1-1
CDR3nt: TGTGCCAGCAGTCGGGCCGGGACAGGGGTCACTGAAGCTTTCTTT
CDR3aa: CASSRAGTGVTEAFF

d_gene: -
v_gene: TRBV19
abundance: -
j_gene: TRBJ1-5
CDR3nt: TGTGCCAGTAGCGCGACGGGGGGAACTCAGCCCCAGCATTTT
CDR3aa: CASSATGGTQPQHF

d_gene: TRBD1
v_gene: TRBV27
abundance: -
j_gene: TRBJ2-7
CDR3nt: TGTGCCAGCAGTTTCACGGACAGGGCCCACGAGCAGTACTTC
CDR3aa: CASSFTDRAHEQYF

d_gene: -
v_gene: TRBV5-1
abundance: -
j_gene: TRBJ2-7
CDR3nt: TGCGCCAGCAGCTCCGACAGCTGGTACTTGGGGTACGAGCAGTACTTC
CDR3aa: CASSSDSWYLGYEQYF

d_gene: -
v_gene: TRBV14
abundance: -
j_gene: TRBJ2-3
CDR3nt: TGTGCCAGCAGCCCGCGACTCACAGATACGCAGTATTTT
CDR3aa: CASSPRLTDTQYF

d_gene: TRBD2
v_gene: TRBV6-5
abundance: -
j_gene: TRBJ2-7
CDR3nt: TGTGCCAGCAGTTCGCTAGCGGGAGTCTACGGGCAGTACTTC
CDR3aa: CASSSLAGVYGQYF

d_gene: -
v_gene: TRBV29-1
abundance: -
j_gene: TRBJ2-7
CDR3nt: TGCAGCGTTGAAGTGGCGGACTCATCCTACGAGCAGTACTTC
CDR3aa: CSVEVADSSYEQYF

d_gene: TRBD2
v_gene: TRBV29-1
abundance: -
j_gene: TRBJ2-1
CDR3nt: TGCAGCGTTGACGGGTCTAGCGGGAGTGAATATGAGCAGTTCTTC
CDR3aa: CSVDGSSGSEYEQFF

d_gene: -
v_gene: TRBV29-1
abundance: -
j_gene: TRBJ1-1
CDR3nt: TGCAGCGTTGTGGGGGGCCAGGGAGAGTGGACTGAAGCTTTCTTT
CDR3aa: CSVVGGQGEWTEAFF

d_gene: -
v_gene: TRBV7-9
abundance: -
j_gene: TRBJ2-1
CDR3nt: TGTGCCAGCAGCTCCGGGTTAGGCGAGGGTGAGCAGTTCTTC
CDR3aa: CASSSGLGEGEQFF

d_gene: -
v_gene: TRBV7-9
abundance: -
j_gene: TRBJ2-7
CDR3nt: TGTGCCAGCAGCTCAATCAACACAGGTAGCAGAAATTCCTACGAGCAGTACTTC
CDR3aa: CASSSINTGSRNSYEQYF

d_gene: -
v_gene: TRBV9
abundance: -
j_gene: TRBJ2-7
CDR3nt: TGTGCCAGCAGCCCGGGACCAACCTACCCCGAGCAGTACTTC
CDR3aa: CASSPGPTYPEQYF

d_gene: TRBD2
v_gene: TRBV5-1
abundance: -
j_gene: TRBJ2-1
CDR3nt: TGCGCCAGCAGCCCGACTAGCGGGGGATACAATGAGCAGTTCTTC
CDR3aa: CASSPTSGGYNEQFF

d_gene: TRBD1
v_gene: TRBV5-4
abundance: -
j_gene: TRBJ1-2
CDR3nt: TGTGCCAGCAGCCAAACACCCGGGACAGCTTACTATGGCTACACCTTC
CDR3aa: CASSQTPGTAYYGYTF

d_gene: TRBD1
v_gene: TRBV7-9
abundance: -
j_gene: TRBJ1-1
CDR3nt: TGTGCCAGCAGCTTGGGACAGGGCAACACTGAAGCTTTCTTT
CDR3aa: CASSLGQGNTEAFF

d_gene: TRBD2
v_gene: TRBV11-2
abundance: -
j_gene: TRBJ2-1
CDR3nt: TGTGCCAGCATCATGAGGGGACTAGCGGGATCACTCTCCTACAATGAGCAGTTCTTC
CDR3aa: CASIMRGLAGSLSYNEQFF

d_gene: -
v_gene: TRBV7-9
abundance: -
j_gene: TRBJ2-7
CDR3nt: TGTGCCAGCAGCTCCTCCCCCGGCCAGGGCGGGTACGAGCAGTACTTC
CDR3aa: CASSSSPGQGGYEQYF

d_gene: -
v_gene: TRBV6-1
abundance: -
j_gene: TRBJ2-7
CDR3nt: TGTGCCAGCACCACGACCCCCGCGGGAACCTACGAGCAGTACTTC
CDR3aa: CASTTTPAGTYEQYF

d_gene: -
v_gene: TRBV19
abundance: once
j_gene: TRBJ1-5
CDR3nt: TGTGCCAGTAGTGGGTGGGCAGGAGACTATAGCAATCAGCCCCAGCATTTT
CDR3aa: CASSGWAGDYSNQPQHF

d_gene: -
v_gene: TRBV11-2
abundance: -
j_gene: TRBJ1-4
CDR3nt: TGTGCCAGCAGCCAAGGGGGTAGTCGTCGCGAAAAACTGTTTTTT
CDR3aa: CASSQGGSRREKLFF

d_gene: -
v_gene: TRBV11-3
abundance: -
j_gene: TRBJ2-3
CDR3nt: TGTGCCAGCAGCTCCCGGCAGACAGATACGCAGTATTTT
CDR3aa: CASSSRQTDTQYF

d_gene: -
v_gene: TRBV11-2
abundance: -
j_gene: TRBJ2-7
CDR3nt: TGTGCCAGCAGCTCTCGACCGACCTACGAGCAGTACTTC
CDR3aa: CASSSRPTYEQYF

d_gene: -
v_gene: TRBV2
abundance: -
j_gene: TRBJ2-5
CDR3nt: TGTGCCAGCAGTGGAGCGGAGACCCAGTACTTC
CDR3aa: CASSGAETQYF

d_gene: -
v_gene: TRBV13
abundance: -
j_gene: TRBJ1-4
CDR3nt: TGTGCCAGCGGGCGGGGCTCTGCCGTTAATGAAAAACTGTTTTTT
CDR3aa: CASGRGSAVNEKLFF

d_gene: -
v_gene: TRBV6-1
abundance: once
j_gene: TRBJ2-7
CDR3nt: TGTGCCAGCAGTGAATGGCAGGGACCCCCCTACGAGCAGTACTTC
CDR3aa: CASSEWQGPPYEQYF

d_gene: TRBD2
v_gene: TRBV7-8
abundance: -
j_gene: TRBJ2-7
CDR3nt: TGTGCCAGCAGCCCCCGCGGGGGAGTGGACGAGCAGTACTTC
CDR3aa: CASSPRGGVDEQYF

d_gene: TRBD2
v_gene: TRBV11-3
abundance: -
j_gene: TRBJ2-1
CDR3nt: TGTGCCAGCAGCCCCCGTAGGGCTAGCGGGAAAACCTCCTACAATGAGCAGTTCTTC
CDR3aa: CASSPRRASGKTSYNEQFF

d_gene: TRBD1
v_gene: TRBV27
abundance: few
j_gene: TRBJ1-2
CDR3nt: TGTGCCAGCAGTCCCGGGACAGGTATTAGCTACACCTTC
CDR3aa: CASSPGTGISYTF

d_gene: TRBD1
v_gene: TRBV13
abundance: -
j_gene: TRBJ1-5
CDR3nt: TGTGCCAGCAGCTTAGGACAGGGGGTAAATCAGCCCCAGCATTTT
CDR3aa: CASSLGQGVNQPQHF

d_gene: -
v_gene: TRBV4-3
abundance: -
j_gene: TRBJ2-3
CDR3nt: TGCGCCAGCAGCCCAGGAAGTCTGGGGAGCACAGATACGCAGTATTTT
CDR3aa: CASSPGSLGSTDTQYF

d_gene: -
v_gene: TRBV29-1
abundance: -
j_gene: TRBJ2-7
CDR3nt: TGCAGCGTTGAGGTGCGGGGCAGCACCTACGAGCAGTACTTC
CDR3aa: CSVEVRGSTYEQYF

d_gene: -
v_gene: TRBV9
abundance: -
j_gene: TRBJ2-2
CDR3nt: TGTGCCAGCAGCGTAGGGTCTGGAATCCCCTGGGGCACCGGGGAGCTGTTTTTT
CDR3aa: CASSVGSGIPWGTGELFF

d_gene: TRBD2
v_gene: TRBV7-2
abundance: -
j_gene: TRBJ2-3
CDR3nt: TGTGCCAGCAGCCCTTGGACTAGCGCTGCAGATACGCAGTATTTT
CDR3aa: CASSPWTSAADTQYF

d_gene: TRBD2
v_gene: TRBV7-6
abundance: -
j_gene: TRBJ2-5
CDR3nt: TGTGCCAGCAGCTTAGGGGCTAGCGGGAGAGAGACCCAGTACTTC
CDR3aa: CASSLGASGRETQYF

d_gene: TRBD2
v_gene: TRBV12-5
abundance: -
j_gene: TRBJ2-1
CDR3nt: TGTGCTAGTGGACTAGCGGGAGCTGTTGATGAGCAGTTCTTC
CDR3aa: CASGLAGAVDEQFF

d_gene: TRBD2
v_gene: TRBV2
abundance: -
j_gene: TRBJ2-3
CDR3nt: TGTGCCAGCAGTGAACCCAAGGGCGGCGGGACTAGCGGTCCCACAGATACGCAGTATTTT
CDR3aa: CASSEPKGGGTSGPTDTQYF

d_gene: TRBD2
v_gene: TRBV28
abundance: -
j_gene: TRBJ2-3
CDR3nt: TGTGCCAGCAGTCCACCTAGCGGGGTTAGCACAGATACGCAGTATTTT
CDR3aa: CASSPPSGVSTDTQYF

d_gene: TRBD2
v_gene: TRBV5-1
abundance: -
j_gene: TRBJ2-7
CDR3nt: TGCGCCAGCAGCTTGTATAGCGGGTCCACCTACGAGCAGTACTTC
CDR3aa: CASSLYSGSTYEQYF

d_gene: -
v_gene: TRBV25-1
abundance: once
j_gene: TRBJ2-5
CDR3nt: TGTGCCAGCAGTGATAGAGAGACCCAGTACTTC
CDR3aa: CASSDRETQYF

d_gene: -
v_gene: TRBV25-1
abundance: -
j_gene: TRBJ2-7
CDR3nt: TGTGCCAGCAGTGAATTAGGGGCGGGTCGCTCCTACGAGCAGTACTTC
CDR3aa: CASSELGAGRSYEQYF

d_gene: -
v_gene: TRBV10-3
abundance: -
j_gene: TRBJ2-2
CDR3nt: TGTGCCATCAGTAGAGCGGATACGAACACCGGGGAGCTGTTTTTT
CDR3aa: CAISRADTNTGELFF

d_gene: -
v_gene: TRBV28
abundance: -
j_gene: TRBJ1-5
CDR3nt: TGTGCCTACTGCCAGACTGGCCAGCCCCAGCATTTT
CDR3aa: CAYCQTGQPQHF